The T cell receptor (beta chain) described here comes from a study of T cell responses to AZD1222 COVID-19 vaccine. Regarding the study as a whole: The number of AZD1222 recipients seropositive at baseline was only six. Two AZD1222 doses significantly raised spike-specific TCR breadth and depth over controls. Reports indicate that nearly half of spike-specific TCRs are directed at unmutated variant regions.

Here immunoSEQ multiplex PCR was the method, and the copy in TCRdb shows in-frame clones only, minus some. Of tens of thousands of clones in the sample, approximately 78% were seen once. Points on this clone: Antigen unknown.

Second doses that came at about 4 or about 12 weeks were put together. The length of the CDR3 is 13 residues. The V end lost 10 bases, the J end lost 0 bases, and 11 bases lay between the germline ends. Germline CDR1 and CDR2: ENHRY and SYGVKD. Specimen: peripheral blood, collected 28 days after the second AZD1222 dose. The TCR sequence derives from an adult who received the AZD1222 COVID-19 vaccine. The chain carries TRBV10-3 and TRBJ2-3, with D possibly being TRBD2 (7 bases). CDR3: CATRGASTDTQYF. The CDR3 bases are TGTGCCACCCGGGGGGCTAGCACAGATACGCAGTATTTT.